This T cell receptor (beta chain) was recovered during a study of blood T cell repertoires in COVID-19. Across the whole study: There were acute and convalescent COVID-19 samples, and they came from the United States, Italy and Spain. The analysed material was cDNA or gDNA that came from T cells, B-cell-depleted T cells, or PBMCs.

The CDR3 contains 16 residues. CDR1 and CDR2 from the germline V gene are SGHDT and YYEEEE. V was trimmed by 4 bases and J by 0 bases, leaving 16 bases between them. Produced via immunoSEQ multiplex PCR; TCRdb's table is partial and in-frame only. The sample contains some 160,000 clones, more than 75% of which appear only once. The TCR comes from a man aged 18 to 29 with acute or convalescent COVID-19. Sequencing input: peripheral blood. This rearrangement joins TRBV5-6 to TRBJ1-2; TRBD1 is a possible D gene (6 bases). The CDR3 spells CASSPLDSSANYGYTF. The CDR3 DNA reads TGTGCCAGCAGCCCGTTGGACAGCTCAGCTAACTATGGCTACACCTTC. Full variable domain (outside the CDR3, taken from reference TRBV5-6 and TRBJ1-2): DAGVTQSPTHLIKTRGQQVTLRCSPKSGHDTVSWYQQALGQGPQFIFQYYEEEERQRGNFPDRFSGHQFPNYSSELNVNALLLGDSALYLCASSPLDSSANYGYTFGSGTRLTVV.